This is a list of T cell receptor beta chains from one sample in a study of blood T cell repertoires in COVID-19. The method was immunoSEQ multiplex PCR; TCRdb's version includes in-frame clones alone and lacks a portion of them. The data show under 100,000 clones, roughly 80% seen once. The sequenced sample consisted of peripheral blood. The source is a man aged 80 or over with active or convalescent COVID-19. Both conserved end residues are trimmed from each CDR3. The D gene is left open where the match is weak. Only part of the rows carry a size: once, few, many, or a class if the clone is expanded.

V	size	J	D	length	CDR3
TRBV5-1	.	TRBJ1-4	.	13	ASSPLSATNEKLF
TRBV6-4	.	TRBJ1-4	TRBD1	13	ASSEAGQGTGKLF
TRBV3-1/TRBV3-2	.	TRBJ2-3	.	15	ASSQEDFLGNTDTQY
TRBV29-1	.	TRBJ2-7	TRBD2	9	SVERGGEQY
TRBV2	few	TRBJ2-6	.	12	ASSATAGANVLT
TRBV19	few	TRBJ2-3	TRBD1	14	ASSIRDSLSTDTQY
TRBV5-1	.	TRBJ2-6	.	12	ASSQGSGANVLT
TRBV5-1	once	TRBJ2-3	.	13	ASSLPLEDTDTQY
TRBV20-1	.	TRBJ1-5	.	9	SAILDQPQH
TRBV6-1	.	TRBJ1-3	.	14	ASSEWYRTTGNTIY
TRBV18	.	TRBJ1-6	TRBD1	13	ASSAGQGYNSPLH
TRBV1	once	TRBJ2-5	.	14	TSSRVDRVFLETQY
TRBV12-3/TRBV12-4	.	TRBJ2-7	.	10	ASSSTGYEQY
TRBV6-4	.	TRBJ2-7	TRBD1	19	ASSDCPFCWDSPFNSYEQY
TRBV4-1	.	TRBJ1-4	.	14	ASSQDPGGRDEKLF
TRBV19	.	TRBJ1-4	TRBD1	12	ASKPTGGREKLF